The entry that follows covers one T cell receptor beta chain sequence. Its antigen is unidentified. The data derive from a study of T cell repertoires in cytomegalovirus infection. TCRdb re-derived calls from the reads in MiXCR, one entry per CDR3 protein. The data show approximately 300,000 distinct CDR3 sequences, 25% to 30% seen once. The starting material was cultured PBMCs, obtained from culture after CMV antigen stimulation. The receptor's source is a human donor in good health (CMV status not recorded). Some clones in this sample may be carry-over from other donors' samples.

The DNA of the CDR3 is TGTGCCAGCAGTTTACAGGGATGGCAAACTGAAGCTTTCTTT. Protein: CASSLQGWQTEAFF. The rearrangement uses TRBV28 and TRBJ1-1; a possible D gene is TRBD1 (5 bases). The CDR3 consists of 14 residues. The germline CDR1 and CDR2 sequences are MDHEN and SYDVKM. Deletions cut 2 bases from V and 5 bases from J, with 12 bases between.